These T cell receptor beta chains were read from a single sample in a study of cytomegalovirus exposure and HLA in healthy donors. Sequenced by immunoSEQ multiplex PCR; TCRdb stores in-frame clones only, minus some. Of 200,000 or so clones in the sample, approximately 81% were seen once. Material for sequencing was PBMCs. The origin of the receptors is a boy aged 5 to 17 in good health and CMV-seronegative. The CDR3 runs from the conserved cysteine through the conserved F or W. Each record gives: CDR3 DNA, CDR3 protein, D gene, V gene, J gene, clone size. The D gene is left open where the match is weak. Rows give clone size only sometimes, using once, few, many, or a class for an expanded clone.

CDR3 DNA: TGTGCCATCAGTGAGACGGGCGGGGGGGCGGACGTGTTCTTC
CDR3 protein: CAISETGGGADVFF
D gene: TRBD2
V gene: TRBV10-3
J gene: TRBJ2-1
clone size: once

CDR3 DNA: TGCGCCAGCAGCCAAGACGGGTGGGGGGATAGCAATCGGCCCCAGCATTTT
CDR3 protein: CASSQDGWGDSNRPQHF
D gene: .
V gene: TRBV4-1
J gene: TRBJ1-5
clone size: .

CDR3 DNA: TGTGCCAGTAGTATAGGTGGGTCGGATTCTGACAGGCACCCCTACAATGAGCAGTTCTTC
CDR3 protein: CASSIGGSDSDRHPYNEQFF
D gene: .
V gene: TRBV19
J gene: TRBJ2-1
clone size: once

CDR3 DNA: TGCGCCAGCAGCCCGGACAGGGCCACCTACGAGCAGTACTTC
CDR3 protein: CASSPDRATYEQYF
D gene: TRBD1
V gene: TRBV5-1
J gene: TRBJ2-7
clone size: .

CDR3 DNA: TGTGCCAGCAGCCCCGCCGAAGGGGATGGCTACACCTTC
CDR3 protein: CASSPAEGDGYTF
D gene: .
V gene: TRBV7-3
J gene: TRBJ1-2
clone size: .

CDR3 DNA: TGTGCCTGGAGTGTAAGTGGGGGACTGATCTATGGCTACACCTTC
CDR3 protein: CAWSVSGGLIYGYTF
D gene: .
V gene: TRBV30
J gene: TRBJ1-2
clone size: .

CDR3 DNA: TGTGCCAGCAGCTCCGCCCGGGGTCAGCCCCAGCATTTT
CDR3 protein: CASSSARGQPQHF
D gene: .
V gene: TRBV11-2
J gene: TRBJ1-5
clone size: .

CDR3 DNA: TGTGCCAGCAGTGTCACAGCGGGGGAAGGCGAGCAGTACTTC
CDR3 protein: CASSVTAGEGEQYF
D gene: TRBD2
V gene: TRBV19
J gene: TRBJ2-7
clone size: once

CDR3 DNA: TGTGCCACCGTGACAGGGGGCAAAGGGCAATATCAGCCCCAGCATTTT
CDR3 protein: CATVTGGKGQYQPQHF
D gene: TRBD1
V gene: TRBV28
J gene: TRBJ1-5
clone size: .

CDR3 DNA: TGTGCCAGCAGCGTAGGCGGGGGGGCGATCGAGACCCAGTACTTC
CDR3 protein: CASSVGGGAIETQYF
D gene: TRBD2
V gene: TRBV9
J gene: TRBJ2-5
clone size: .

CDR3 DNA: TGTGCCACCTACGACAGCGGGGGCGCCGAAAAACTGTTTTTT
CDR3 protein: CATYDSGGAEKLFF
D gene: .
V gene: TRBV19
J gene: TRBJ1-4
clone size: .

CDR3 DNA: TGTGCCAGCAGCGCGTATCGAACAGGGGGCGGCTATGGCTACACCTTC
CDR3 protein: CASSAYRTGGGYGYTF
D gene: TRBD1
V gene: TRBV9
J gene: TRBJ1-2
clone size: .

CDR3 DNA: TGTGCCAGCAGCCCCCCGCCCGGGACTAGTCGAGGCAATGAGCAGTTCTTC
CDR3 protein: CASSPPPGTSRGNEQFF
D gene: TRBD2
V gene: TRBV7-8
J gene: TRBJ2-1
clone size: .

CDR3 DNA: TGTGCCAGCAGCTTAGGACGGGGGAGTGGGTACAATGAGCAGTTCTTC
CDR3 protein: CASSLGRGSGYNEQFF
D gene: .
V gene: TRBV13
J gene: TRBJ2-1
clone size: .

CDR3 DNA: TGTGCCTGGAGTGTTGGAGGGGAGAAGGCCCAGCATTTT
CDR3 protein: CAWSVGGEKAQHF
D gene: .
V gene: TRBV30
J gene: TRBJ1-5
clone size: .

CDR3 DNA: TGTGCCAGCAGCTTAGGCCTAGCGGGGGAGCAGTACTTC
CDR3 protein: CASSLGLAGEQYF
D gene: TRBD2
V gene: TRBV11-1
J gene: TRBJ2-7
clone size: .

CDR3 DNA: TGTGCCATCGGGGTCCTGGATCCTACCTACGAGCAGTACTTC
CDR3 protein: CAIGVLDPTYEQYF
D gene: .
V gene: TRBV7-9
J gene: TRBJ2-7
clone size: .

CDR3 DNA: TGTGCCAGCAGCGCCAGACAGGGGGGCATCTACGAGCAGTACTTC
CDR3 protein: CASSARQGGIYEQYF
D gene: TRBD1
V gene: TRBV9
J gene: TRBJ2-7
clone size: .

CDR3 DNA: TGCGCCAGCAGTGAGTCACCGGGGGGATACTACGAGCAGTACTTC
CDR3 protein: CASSESPGGYYEQYF
D gene: TRBD2
V gene: TRBV10-1
J gene: TRBJ2-7
clone size: .

CDR3 DNA: TGTGCCAGCAGCGTAGGTCTAGCGTCCTACAATGAGCAGTTCTTC
CDR3 protein: CASSVGLASYNEQFF
D gene: .
V gene: TRBV9
J gene: TRBJ2-1
clone size: .

CDR3 DNA: TGTGCCAGCAGAACTTCAGCGGGAGGGCCTGCAGAGACCCAGTACTTC
CDR3 protein: CASRTSAGGPAETQYF
D gene: TRBD2
V gene: TRBV27
J gene: TRBJ2-5
clone size: once

CDR3 DNA: TGTGCCAGCAGTTCCACTCCCGGCGGGAGGGAGACCCAGTACTTC
CDR3 protein: CASSSTPGGRETQYF
D gene: TRBD2
V gene: TRBV6-6
J gene: TRBJ2-5
clone size: .

CDR3 DNA: TGTGCCAGCAGCATAACCGGTGGCTACACCTTC
CDR3 protein: CASSITGGYTF
D gene: .
V gene: TRBV25-1
J gene: TRBJ1-2
clone size: .

CDR3 DNA: TGTGCCAGTAGTATAGACGGGTTTTATGAAAAACTGTTTTTT
CDR3 protein: CASSIDGFYEKLFF
D gene: .
V gene: TRBV19
J gene: TRBJ1-4
clone size: .

CDR3 DNA: TGTGCCAGTAGTCTGGGACAGTATAATTCACCCCTCCACTTT
CDR3 protein: CASSLGQYNSPLHF
D gene: TRBD1
V gene: TRBV19
J gene: TRBJ1-6
clone size: .

CDR3 DNA: TGCGCCAGCAGCCAAGTAATAGCGGGGGGATACACAGATACGCAGTATTTT
CDR3 protein: CASSQVIAGGYTDTQYF
D gene: TRBD2
V gene: TRBV4-3
J gene: TRBJ2-3
clone size: .

CDR3 DNA: TGTGCCTGGGAAGGGACATCCTCGTCCACAGATACGCAGTATTTT
CDR3 protein: CAWEGTSSSTDTQYF
D gene: .
V gene: TRBV30
J gene: TRBJ2-3
clone size: .

CDR3 DNA: TGCGCCAGCAGCCTTGATTGGGACAGCCCCAATCAGCCCCAGCATTTT
CDR3 protein: CASSLDWDSPNQPQHF
D gene: TRBD1
V gene: TRBV4-1
J gene: TRBJ1-5
clone size: .

CDR3 DNA: TGTGCCAGCAGTGTGGGCGGGTCTAGCACAGATACGCAGTATTTT
CDR3 protein: CASSVGGSSTDTQYF
D gene: .
V gene: TRBV2
J gene: TRBJ2-3
clone size: .

CDR3 DNA: TGCGCCAGCAGCTCGACTAGCGGGCAAGAGACCCAGTACTTC
CDR3 protein: CASSSTSGQETQYF
D gene: TRBD2
V gene: TRBV5-1
J gene: TRBJ2-5
clone size: .

CDR3 DNA: TGTGCCAGCAGCACGGGACAGCCGACCTATGGCTACACCTTC
CDR3 protein: CASSTGQPTYGYTF
D gene: TRBD1
V gene: TRBV5-6
J gene: TRBJ1-2
clone size: once

CDR3 DNA: TGTGCCAGCAGGGGGGACAAGGCTTCTTCAGATACGCAGTATTTT
CDR3 protein: CASRGDKASSDTQYF
D gene: .
V gene: TRBV2
J gene: TRBJ2-3
clone size: .

CDR3 DNA: TGTGCCAGCACCTCGACAGGGGGCTATGGCTACACCTTC
CDR3 protein: CASTSTGGYGYTF
D gene: TRBD1
V gene: TRBV9
J gene: TRBJ1-2
clone size: .

CDR3 DNA: TGTGCCAGCAGTTCCCCGACTCTCGCGTACTCCTACGAGCAGTACTTC
CDR3 protein: CASSSPTLAYSYEQYF
D gene: .
V gene: TRBV28
J gene: TRBJ2-7
clone size: .